This is a list of T cell receptor beta chains from one sample in a study of T cells in localized non-small cell lung cancer. Clones were read by immunoSEQ multiplex PCR, and TCRdb kept only the in-frame ones, dropping some. Of 1,400 or so clones listed, around 18% were seen once; the top ten hold about a sixth. The sample here was normal lung tissue next to the tumor, taken before any cancer treatment. These TCRs come from a male donor aged 60 or older with stage I squamous cell lung carcinoma. The CDR3 runs from the conserved cysteine through the conserved F or W. D genes are given only for firm matches. Size tells how often a clone was seen (once, few, many) or the class of an expanded clone, and some rows leave it out.

clone_size	d_call	j_call	v_call	cdr3_aa	cdr3_nt
few	.	TRBJ1-1	TRBV30	CAWSIRGVTEAFF	TGTGCCTGGAGTATAAGGGGTGTCACTGAAGCTTTCTTT
medium-sized	.	TRBJ1-2	TRBV6-8	CASSRQSNYGYTF	TGTGCCAGCAGTCGACAGTCTAACTATGGCTACACCTTC
hyperexpanded	.	TRBJ2-7	TRBV14	CASSPSRREQYF	TGTGCCAGCAGCCCATCCCGCCGGGAGCAGTACTTC
medium-sized	.	TRBJ1-1	TRBV23-1	CASSQDLEQLNTEAFF	TGCGCCAGCAGCCAAGATCTGGAACAGTTGAACACTGAAGCTTTCTTT
few	.	TRBJ1-3	TRBV11-3	CASSSRPGAFSGNTIYF	TGTGCCAGCAGCTCCCGTCCGGGGGCTTTTTCTGGAAACACCATATATTTT
.	.	TRBJ2-5	TRBV9	CASSGIRGEQETQYF	TGTGCCAGCAGTGGAATTAGGGGGGAACAAGAGACCCAGTACTTC
.	.	TRBJ2-1	TRBV10-2	CASSFSPTGRDNEQFF	TGCGCCAGCAGTTTCAGTCCGACAGGGAGGGACAATGAGCAGTTCTTC
.	.	TRBJ2-4	TRBV18	CASSPLDILGIQYF	TGTGCCAGCTCACCACTAGACATTCTTGGCATTCAGTACTTC
large	.	TRBJ1-1	TRBV30	CAWSVTPGDTEAFF	TGTGCCTGGAGTGTAACCCCTGGGGACACTGAAGCTTTCTTT
medium-sized	TRBD2	TRBJ2-3	TRBV6-8	CASTPVGTSGQLNTDTQYF	TGTGCCAGCACACCAGTGGGGACTAGCGGACAACTTAACACAGATACGCAGTATTTT
.	TRBD1	TRBJ1-1	TRBV28	CASSPTGGWGTEAFF	TGTGCCAGCAGTCCCACAGGGGGCTGGGGAACTGAAGCTTTCTTT
large	.	TRBJ2-1	TRBV6-8	CASSPWGNEQFF	TGTGCCAGCAGCCCATGGGGGAATGAGCAGTTCTTC
.	TRBD1	TRBJ1-2	TRBV19	CASSYKGQGATGYTF	TGTGCCAGTAGTTATAAAGGACAGGGGGCCACGGGCTACACCTTC
.	.	TRBJ2-7	TRBV28	CASNIDSSYEQYF	TGTGCCAGCAATATCGACAGCTCCTACGAGCAGTACTTC
.	TRBD1	TRBJ1-5	TRBV28	CASNSIRTGGRGNQPQHF	TGTGCCAGCAATTCAATAAGGACAGGGGGCCGGGGGAATCAGCCCCAGCATTTT
.	.	TRBJ1-4	TRBV14	CASSTWDEKLFF	TGTGCCAGCAGCACGTGGGATGAAAAACTGTTTTTT
.	.	TRBJ2-7	TRBV28	CASTSTGRALSYEQYF	TGTGCCAGCACCTCTACGGGGCGGGCCCTTTCCTACGAGCAGTACTTC
few	TRBD2	TRBJ2-7	TRBV11-1	CASRLTSGSVNEQYF	TGTGCCAGCAGATTGACTAGCGGGAGCGTCAACGAGCAGTACTTC
few	TRBD1	TRBJ1-5	TRBV6-8	CAISRQGRNQPQHF	TGTGCCATCAGCAGACAGGGAAGGAATCAGCCCCAGCATTTT
once	.	TRBJ2-2	TRBV18	CASSGVAVSAGELFF	TGTGCCAGCTCCGGAGTTGCTGTATCGGCCGGGGAGCTGTTTTTT